Shown below are 13 T cell receptor beta chains from a single sample sequenced in a study of blood T cell repertoires in COVID-19. This table comes from immunoSEQ multiplex PCR, and its TCRdb copy is limited to in-frame clones, with some not included. The sample has roughly 100,000 clones; roughly 90% are singletons. The sequenced material came from peripheral blood. All receptors derive from a woman in her forties or fifties with COVID-19, enrolled during active disease.

The J gene is TRBJ2-2, the V gene TRBV7-9, with a tentative D call TRBD1 (5 bases). Per the germline V gene, CDR1 is SEHNR and CDR2 is FQNEAQ (reference sequence). The CDR3 has 14 residues. Trimming stripped 2 bases from V and 1 base from J, with 5 bases between. The CDR3 spells CASSLQGNTGELFF. In DNA, the CDR3 is TGTGCCAGCAGCTTACAGGGGAACACCGGGGAGCTGTTTTTT.

J is TRBJ2-5 and V is TRBV30; 10 nucleotides agree with TRBD1. J was trimmed by 9 bases and V by 2 bases; bases with no gene match: 9. The CDR3 has 14 amino acids. Per the germline V gene, CDR1 is GTSNPN and CDR2 is SVGIG (reference sequence). The CDR3 DNA sequence: TGTGCCTGGAGTTTAGGACAGGGGGGAGATTCCCAGTACTTC. Amino acids: CAWSLGQGGDSQYF.

This clone was found once. This rearrangement joins TRBV10-3 to TRBJ2-1; 12 bases fit TRBD1. V trimming: 2 bases; J trimming: 3 bases; junction bases outside the gene matches: 2. The CDR3 contains 16 residues. The V gene's germline CDR1 is ENHRY and CDR2 SYGVKD. The CDR3 coding sequence is TGTGCCATCAGTGAGGGGGACAGGGGGCTCTACAATGAGCAGTTCTTC. Its translation is CAISEGDRGLYNEQFF.

The CDR3 bases are TGTGCTAGTGGTTTGGGTCCTTCTGGAAACACCATATATTTT. It specifies CASGLGPSGNTIYF. The chain employs TRBV12-5 and TRBJ1-3; D gene unclear. V lost 1 base, J lost 1 base, and 5 bases lay in between. The germline V gene has CDR1 LGHNT and CDR2 FRNRAP. The CDR3 extends over 14 amino acids.

The rearrangement links TRBV7-8 to TRBJ1-2; no definite D call. V dropped 1 base and J dropped 5 bases, with 8 bases sitting between them. The CDR3 covers 13 residues. Looked up from germline, CDR1 is SGHVS and CDR2 is FQNEAQ. The CDR3 coding sequence is TGTGCCAGCAGCTTAGGGCAGCGATATGGCTACACCTTC. It is translated as CASSLGQRYGYTF. Variable domain in full (rest from reference TRBV7-8 and TRBJ1-2): GAGVSQSPRYKVAKRGQDVALRCDPISGHVSLFWYQQALGQGPEFLTYFQNEAQLDKSGLPSDRFFAERPEGSVSTLKIQRTQQEDSAVYLCASSLGQRYGYTFGSGTRLTVV.

This sequence joins TRBV29-1 and TRBJ1-3; 7 bases match TRBD1. Germline values: CDR1 SQVTM, CDR2 ANQGSEA. V trimming: 6 bases; J trimming: 0 bases; junction bases outside the gene matches: 8. CDR3 length: 15 residues. The CDR3 loop reads CSVSRGSDSGNTIYF. CDR3 DNA: TGCAGCGTCTCCAGGGGGTCGGACTCTGGAAACACCATATATTTT.

This rearrangement joins TRBV2 to TRBJ1-2, with a possible D match to TRBD1 (5 bases). CDR1 is SNHLY and CDR2 is FYNNEI in the germline V gene. There are 12 residues in the CDR3. V lost 3 bases, J lost 7 bases, and 9 bases lay in between. Here the CDR3 DNA reads TGTGCCAGCAGTGACAGTGGGGCTGGCTACACCTTC. Its protein product is CASSDSGAGYTF.

This clone appeared a single time. This chain links TRBV5-4 with TRBJ2-2; D unclear. V lost 0 bases and J lost 0, with 6 bases in between. Per germline, CDR1 SGHNT and CDR2 YYREEE (reference sequence). The CDR3 covers 15 residues. The CDR3 here is CASSLGSANTGELFF. For the CDR3, the DNA is TGTGCCAGCAGCTTGGGGTCGGCGAACACCGGGGAGCTGTTTTTT. Full variable domain (missing parts from reference TRBV5-4 and TRBJ2-2): ETGVTQSPTHLIKTRGQQVTLRCSSQSGHNTVSWYQQALGQGPQFIFQYYREEENGRGNFPPRFSGLQFPNYSSELNVNALELDDSALYLCASSLGSANTGELFFGEGSRLTVL.

The rearrangement joins TRBV4-1 to TRBJ2-1, with TRBD2 as a possible D gene (6 bases). The length of the CDR3 is 15 residues. Trimming removed 0 bases from V and 3 bases from J, with 9 bases in between. The V gene's germline CDR1 is MGHRA and CDR2 YSYEKL. Here the CDR3 reads CASSQEGGFYNEQFF. The CDR3 DNA reads TGCGCCAGCAGCCAAGAGGGGGGTTTCTACAATGAGCAGTTCTTC.

CDR3 nucleotide sequence: TGTGCCAGCAGTGACAAACCGGACAGGGGGCCGGGCAATCAGCCCCAGCATTTT. Its translation: CASSDKPDRGPGNQPQHF. The J gene is TRBJ1-5, the V gene TRBV25-1; TRBD1 matches 11 bases. J lost 2 bases, V lost 3 bases, and 9 bases had no gene match. The CDR3 extends over 18 amino acids. Germline V gives CDR1 MGHDK, CDR2 SYGVNS.

The chain is built from TRBV7-9 and TRBJ1-6; a possible D gene is TRBD1 (5 bases). In germline, CDR1 is SEHNR, CDR2 FQNEAQ (reference sequence). V shed 5 bases and J shed 13 bases, with 21 bases lying between them. The CDR3 is 15 residues long. The CDR3 DNA reads as TGTGCCAGCAGCAACGACGACAGCCTTGGGTTCCCCCTCCACTTT. This encodes CASSNDDSLGFPLHF. Supplemented by reference TRBV7-9 and TRBJ1-6, the full variable domain reads DTGVSQNPRHKITKRGQNVTFRCDPISEHNRLYWYRQTLGQGPEFLTYFQNEAQLEKSRLLSDRFSAERPKGSFSTLEIQRTEQGDSAMYLCASSNDDSLGFPLHFGNGTRLTVT.

V and J are TRBV30 and TRBJ2-7; D might be TRBD1 (5 bases). Germline CDR1 is GTSNPN and CDR2 is SVGIG (reference sequence). The CDR3 has 11 residues. V was pared by 5 bases and J by 1 base, with 6 bases between. The DNA of the CDR3 is TGTGCCTGGGGACAATCCTACGAGCAGTACTTC. It codes for CAWGQSYEQYF. Full variable domain (rest looked up from reference TRBV30 and TRBJ2-7): SQTIHQWPATLVQPVGSPLSLECTVEGTSNPNLYWYRQAAGRGLQLLFYSVGIGQISSEVPQNLSASRPQDRQFILSSKKLLLSDSGFYLCAWGQSYEQYFGPGTRLTVT.

The chain has TRBV4-2 and TRBJ2-5, with a weak D call TRBD2 (5 bases). V was clipped by 1 base and J by 5 bases, with 11 bases between them. In germline, CDR1 is LGHNA, CDR2 YNFKEQ. CDR3 length equals 14 residues. The CDR3 sequence: CASSQGLAKETQYF. The CDR3 DNA is TGTGCCAGCAGCCAAGGTTTAGCGAAGGAGACCCAGTACTTC.